This is a list of T cell receptor beta chains from one sample in a study of technical replicates of blood from several donors. Profiling relied on immunoSEQ multiplex PCR, and the TCRdb table lists in-frame clones only, not all of them. The sample lists under 95,000 clones, approximately 94% occurring once. The sequenced sample consisted of T cells isolated from PBMCs. These receptors all come from a human donor in good health. The CDR3 runs from the conserved cysteine through the conserved F or W. The order of the fields is clone size, J gene, V gene, D gene, CDR3 protein, CDR3 DNA. D genes are given only for firm matches. Clone size is not always given. Where it is, it says once, few, many or a class for expanded clones.

NA	TRBJ1-2	TRBV7-9	NA	CASSPAQVYGYTF	TGTGCCAGCAGCCCCGCACAGGTCTATGGCTACACCTTC
NA	TRBJ1-2	TRBV6-1	NA	CASSEVGPGSYTF	TGTGCCAGCAGTGAAGTCGGGCCAGGGAGCTACACCTTC
NA	TRBJ1-5	TRBV19	TRBD1	CASSLVRGREPQHF	TGTGCCAGTAGTCTCGTCAGGGGGCGAGAGCCCCAGCATTTT
once	TRBJ1-2	TRBV6-6	NA	CASSPGRATSYGYTF	TGTGCCAGCAGCCCCGGGAGGGCGACCTCCTATGGCTACACCTTC
NA	TRBJ2-3	TRBV30	NA	CAWSNRADTQYF	TGTGCCTGGAGCAACCGGGCAGATACGCAGTATTTT
NA	TRBJ2-5	TRBV4-1	NA	CASSRDSASTETQYF	TGCGCCAGCAGCCGAGATAGCGCTTCGACAGAGACCCAGTACTTC
NA	TRBJ1-2	TRBV6-1	NA	CASSESAGYGYTF	TGTGCCAGCAGTGAGTCGGCAGGGTATGGCTACACCTTC
NA	TRBJ2-4	TRBV4-1	TRBD2	CASSQGGGTKNIQYF	TGCGCCAGCAGCCAAGGGGGGGGTACCAAAAACATTCAGTACTTC
NA	TRBJ2-7	TRBV5-1	NA	CASSLGRTIHEQYF	TGCGCCAGCAGCTTGGGCCGAACTATCCACGAGCAGTACTTC
NA	TRBJ2-3	TRBV4-1	TRBD2	CASSLPAGGPVDTQYF	TGCGCCAGCAGCTTGCCAGCGGGAGGGCCCGTAGATACGCAGTATTTT
once	TRBJ1-1	TRBV6-1	NA	CATNRAGDTEAFF	TGTGCCACAAACAGGGCGGGAGACACTGAAGCTTTCTTT
once	TRBJ1-1	TRBV7-3	NA	CASSLSGGSDAFF	TGTGCCAGCAGCTTAAGTGGAGGGTCGGATGCTTTCTTT
NA	TRBJ1-1	TRBV23-1	TRBD1	CASSGGQRNTEAFF	TGCGCCAGCAGTGGGGGACAGAGGAACACTGAAGCTTTCTTT
NA	TRBJ1-2	TRBV20-1	NA	CSAKPNYGYTF	TGCAGTGCTAAGCCTAACTATGGCTACACCTTC
NA	TRBJ1-1	TRBV28	NA	CASSLNHFEAFF	TGTGCCAGCAGTTTAAACCACTTTGAAGCTTTCTTT
NA	TRBJ1-1	TRBV2	TRBD1	CASSEVQGANTEAFF	TGTGCCAGCAGTGAGGTACAGGGGGCGAACACTGAAGCTTTCTTT
NA	TRBJ2-7	TRBV19	NA	CASSMGSGSYEQYF	TGTGCCAGTAGTATGGGTAGCGGCTCCTACGAGCAGTACTTC
NA	TRBJ2-3	TRBV10-3	TRBD2	CAISEGLVPPTDTQYF	TGTGCCATCAGTGAGGGACTAGTTCCCCCCACAGATACGCAGTATTTT
NA	TRBJ2-7	TRBV15	TRBD1	CATSSGDRDGQYF	TGTGCCACCAGCAGCGGGGACAGGGACGGGCAGTACTTC
NA	TRBJ2-5	TRBV9	TRBD1	CASSVRGQGIQETQYF	TGTGCCAGCAGCGTAAGGGGGCAGGGGATACAAGAGACCCAGTACTTC
NA	TRBJ1-2	TRBV2	NA	CATPGRDRGYTF	TGTGCCACACCCGGGAGGGATAGAGGCTACACCTTC
NA	TRBJ2-2	TRBV10-1	NA	CASSLQGDTGELFF	TGCGCCAGCAGTTTACAGGGCGACACCGGGGAGCTGTTTTTT
few	TRBJ1-1	TRBV18	NA	CASSPKQGTNTEAFF	TGTGCCAGCTCCCCCAAGCAGGGGACGAACACTGAAGCTTTCTTT
NA	TRBJ1-2	TRBV2	NA	CASSPQISYGYTF	TGTGCCAGCAGTCCACAGATATCCTATGGCTACACCTTC
NA	TRBJ2-7	TRBV6-1	NA	CASHRGQLSYEQYF	TGTGCCAGCCATAGAGGGCAGCTAAGTTACGAGCAGTACTTC
NA	TRBJ2-1	TRBV9	NA	CASKNSGEQFF	TGTGCCAGCAAGAACTCGGGGGAGCAGTTCTTC
NA	TRBJ2-7	TRBV2	TRBD1	CASMSTGGGEQYF	TGTGCCAGCATGTCGACAGGGGGCGGAGAGCAGTACTTC
NA	TRBJ1-3	TRBV5-8	NA	CASSLKNSGNTIYF	TGTGCCAGCAGCCTAAAGAACTCTGGAAACACCATATATTTT
NA	TRBJ2-1	TRBV7-6	TRBD2	CASSLRLAGTSYNEQFF	TGTGCCAGCAGCTTAAGACTAGCGGGCACCTCCTACAATGAGCAGTTCTTC
NA	TRBJ1-1	TRBV28	NA	CASSLERGVSVNTEAFF	TGTGCCAGCAGTTTAGAGCGGGGAGTATCAGTGAACACTGAAGCTTTCTTT
once	TRBJ1-1	TRBV7-9	NA	CASSLAPGVNTEAFF	TGTGCCAGCAGCTTAGCCCCAGGGGTGAACACTGAAGCTTTCTTT
NA	TRBJ2-1	TRBV15	TRBD2	CATSTRLAGGGNEQFF	TGTGCCACCAGCACCAGACTAGCGGGGGGCGGGAATGAGCAGTTCTTC
NA	TRBJ1-1	TRBV5-1	TRBD1	CASSPGTVGTEAFF	TGCGCCAGCAGCCCTGGGACAGTGGGCACTGAAGCTTTCTTT
NA	TRBJ2-5	TRBV6-1	TRBD2	CATRENLLIETQYF	TGTGCCACGCGGGAGAACCTCCTAATCGAGACCCAGTACTTC
NA	TRBJ1-1	TRBV15	NA	CATSRGLGREAFF	TGTGCCACCAGCAGAGGACTCGGAAGGGAAGCTTTCTTT
NA	TRBJ2-1	TRBV5-1	NA	CASSLSLDPYNEQFF	TGCGCCAGCAGCTTGAGCCTAGACCCCTACAATGAGCAGTTCTTC
NA	TRBJ2-3	TRBV5-1	NA	CASRSGGPPSTDTQYF	TGCGCCAGCAGATCTGGAGGGCCCCCTAGCACAGATACGCAGTATTTT
NA	TRBJ2-3	TRBV4-1	NA	CASSQGPSGSGADTQYF	TGCGCCAGCAGCCAAGGCCCGTCAGGGTCGGGCGCAGATACGCAGTATTTT
NA	TRBJ1-1	TRBV14	TRBD1	CASSPQGAGAFF	TGTGCCAGCAGCCCCCAGGGGGCCGGAGCTTTCTTT
NA	TRBJ2-7	TRBV4-2	TRBD2	CASSHSPAGGGTYEQYF	TGTGCCAGCAGCCACTCCCCCGCGGGAGGTGGTACGTACGAGCAGTACTTC
NA	TRBJ1-2	TRBV6-5	TRBD1	CASSLGTEGYGYTF	TGTGCCAGCTCATTAGGGACAGAAGGTTATGGCTACACCTTC
NA	TRBJ1-2	TRBV2	NA	CASSERGHRDGYTF	TGTGCCAGCAGTGAACGGGGACACCGTGATGGCTACACCTTC
NA	TRBJ2-7	TRBV5-1	NA	CASSLVDGTSYEQYF	TGCGCCAGCAGCTTGGTAGACGGGACATCTTACGAGCAGTACTTC
NA	TRBJ2-1	TRBV5-6	NA	CASSLGTGPYNEQFF	TGTGCCAGCAGCTTGGGGACTGGTCCCTACAATGAGCAGTTCTTC
NA	TRBJ2-4	TRBV7-9	NA	CASSLVESGIQYF	TGTGCCAGCAGCTTAGTTGAATCGGGCATTCAGTACTTC
NA	TRBJ2-2	TRBV10-1	NA	CASSEFSGYTGELFF	TGCGCCAGCAGTGAGTTTTCGGGTTACACCGGGGAGCTGTTTTTT
NA	TRBJ2-5	TRBV6-1	NA	CASSEQGLGETQYF	TGTGCCAGCAGTGAGCAGGGATTGGGAGAGACCCAGTACTTC
once	TRBJ2-1	TRBV5-1	TRBD1	CASSATGGSYNEQFF	TGCGCCAGCAGCGCGACAGGGGGTTCCTACAATGAGCAGTTCTTC
NA	TRBJ2-3	TRBV19	TRBD1	CASREGALTTDTQYF	TGTGCCAGTAGAGAGGGGGCCCTTACCACAGATACGCAGTATTTT
NA	TRBJ1-2	TRBV29-1	NA	CSVAFSGKGSGGYTF	TGCAGCGTTGCTTTTTCTGGGAAGGGGTCGGGTGGCTACACCTTC
NA	TRBJ2-1	TRBV15	TRBD2	CATSSLGGGNNEQFF	TGTGCCACCAGCAGCCTCGGGGGGGGGAACAATGAGCAGTTCTTC